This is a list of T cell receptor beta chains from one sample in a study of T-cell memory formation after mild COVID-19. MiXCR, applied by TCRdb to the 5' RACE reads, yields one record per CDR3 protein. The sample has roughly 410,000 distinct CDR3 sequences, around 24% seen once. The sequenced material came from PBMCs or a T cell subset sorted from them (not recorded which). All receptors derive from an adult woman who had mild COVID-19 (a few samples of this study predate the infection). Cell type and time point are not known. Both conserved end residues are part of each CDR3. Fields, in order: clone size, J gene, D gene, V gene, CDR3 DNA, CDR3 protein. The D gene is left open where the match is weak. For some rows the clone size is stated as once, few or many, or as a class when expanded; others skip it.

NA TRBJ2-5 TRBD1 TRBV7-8 TGTGCCAGCTTAACCGGGACAAACAAAGGGGGCCTTCAAGAGACCCAGTACTTC CASLTGTNKGGLQETQYF
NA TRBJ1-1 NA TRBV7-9 TGTGCCAGCAGCTTAGTTTTGGTGGCAAAGACTTTCTTT CASSLVLVAKTFF
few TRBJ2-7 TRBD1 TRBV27 TGTGCCAGCAGTGGACAGGGTATCCACGAGCAGTACTTC CASSGQGIHEQYF
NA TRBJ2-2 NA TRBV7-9 TGTGCCAGCACTCCTGGGGGTGCCACCGGGGAGCTGTTTTTT CASTPGGATGELFF
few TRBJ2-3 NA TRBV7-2 TGTGCCAGCAGCTTTGGCCCAGGGGTCGATACGCAGTATTTT CASSFGPGVDTQYF
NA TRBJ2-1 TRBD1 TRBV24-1 TGTGCCACCCGTGGGACAGGGGGCAATGAGCAGTTCTTC CATRGTGGNEQFF
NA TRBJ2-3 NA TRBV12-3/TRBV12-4 TGTGCCAGCAGACTCGGGAGACGGGGCACAGATACGCAGTATTTT CASRLGRRGTDTQYF
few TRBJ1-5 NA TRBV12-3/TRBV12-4 TGTGCCAGCAGTTTCCATAATCAGCCCCAGCATTTT CASSFHNQPQHF
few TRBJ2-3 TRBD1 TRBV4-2 TGTGCCAGCAGCCAAGTGGGGACAGCAGATACGCAGTATTTT CASSQVGTADTQYF
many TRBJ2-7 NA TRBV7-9 TGTGCCAGCAGCACCTACAAAGAAGAGCAGTACTTC CASSTYKEEQYF
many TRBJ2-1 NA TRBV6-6 TGTGCCAGCAGTTCGACAGGCGCTGAGCAGTTCTTC CASSSTGAEQFF
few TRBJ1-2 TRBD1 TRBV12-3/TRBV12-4 TGTGCCAGCGGACTGGGACAGTACTATGGCTACACCTTC CASGLGQYYGYTF
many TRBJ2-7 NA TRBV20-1 TGCAGTGCTACCCCTCGGGGAGGCCGACGGGTCGGGGGCTACGAGCAGTACTTC CSATPRGGRRVGGYEQYF
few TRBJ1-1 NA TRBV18 TGTGCCAGCTCACGCCAGGGCACAGGAGTGAACACTGAAGCTTTCTTT CASSRQGTGVNTEAFF
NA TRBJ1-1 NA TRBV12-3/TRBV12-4 TGTGCCAGCAGTCCATATCTAGGGGGAGGAGGCACTGAAGCTTTCTTT CASSPYLGGGGTEAFF
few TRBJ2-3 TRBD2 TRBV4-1 TGCGCCAGCAGCCAAGCGACTAGCGGGAACACAGATACGCAGTATTTT CASSQATSGNTDTQYF
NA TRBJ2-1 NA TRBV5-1 TGCGCCAGCAGCCTTCTGTCGGTCAACAATGAGCAGTTCTTC CASSLLSVNNEQFF
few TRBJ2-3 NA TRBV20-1 TGCAGTGCTAGAGCCCCAAGACTGGAGGGAGATACGCAGTATTTT CSARAPRLEGDTQYF
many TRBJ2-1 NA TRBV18 TGTGCCAGCTCACCAGCCAGCTACAATGAGCAGTTCTTC CASSPASYNEQFF
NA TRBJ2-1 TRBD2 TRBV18 TGTGCCAGCTCACCAAGGTGGGAGGGCCCGTATGATGAGCAGTTCTTC CASSPRWEGPYDEQFF
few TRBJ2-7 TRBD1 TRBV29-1 TGCAGCGTGGCATCGGACAGGGAGGTCTACGAGCAGTACTTC CSVASDREVYEQYF
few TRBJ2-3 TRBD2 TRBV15 TGTGCCACCAGCAGAGGTGGGAGGGAAGATACGCAGTATTTT CATSRGGREDTQYF
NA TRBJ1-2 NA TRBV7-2 TGTGCCAGCAGGCCCGGTGGAATGGGGGGCTACACCTTC CASRPGGMGGYTF
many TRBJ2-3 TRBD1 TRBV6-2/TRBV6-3 TGTGCCAGCAGTCCATACCGGGACAGGGGCCGCGATACGCAGTATTTT CASSPYRDRGRDTQYF
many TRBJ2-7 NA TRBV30 TGTGCCTGGAGTGTAAGTTCGGAAGGGTCGTGGGAGCAGTACTTC CAWSVSSEGSWEQYF
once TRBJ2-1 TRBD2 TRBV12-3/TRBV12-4 TGTGCCAGCAGTCCGGGACTAGCGGGAAGGGGTAGGAATGAGCAGTTCTTC CASSPGLAGRGRNEQFF
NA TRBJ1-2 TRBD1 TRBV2 TGTGCCAGCAGTGGTGACAGGGGGCTCGGCTACACCTTC CASSGDRGLGYTF
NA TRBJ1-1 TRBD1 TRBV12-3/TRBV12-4 TGTGCCAGCAGTTTATTTAGGGACAGGGGATTCACTGAAGCTTTCTTT CASSLFRDRGFTEAFF
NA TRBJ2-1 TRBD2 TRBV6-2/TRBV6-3 TGTGCCAGCGGGCCGGGAGGGCCTGGTTACAATGAGCAGTTCTTC CASGPGGPGYNEQFF
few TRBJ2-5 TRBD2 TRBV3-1 TGTGCCAGCAGCCCCTCTGGACTAGCGGGGGGGCCGAAGACCCAGTACTTC CASSPSGLAGGPKTQYF
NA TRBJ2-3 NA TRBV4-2 TGTGCCAGCAGCCAGCTGAGGGGGGGGGGCACAGATACGCAGTATTTT CASSQLRGGGTDTQYF
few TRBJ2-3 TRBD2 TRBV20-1 TGCAGTGGACTAGCGGGGGGGCCTGATACGCAGTATTTT CSGLAGGPDTQYF
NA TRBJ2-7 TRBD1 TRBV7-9 TGTGCCAGCAGCTTACGGGACAGGGGGTCCCACGAGCAGTACTTC CASSLRDRGSHEQYF
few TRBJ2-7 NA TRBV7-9 TGTGCCAGCAGCCTCGGACTGTTGGACGAGCAGTACTTC CASSLGLLDEQYF
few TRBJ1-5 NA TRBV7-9 TGTGCCAGCAGCTTAATTAATTTCTCAGGGGATGATCAGCCCCAGCATTTT CASSLINFSGDDQPQHF
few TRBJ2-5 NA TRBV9 TGTGCCAGCAGCGTAGAAATTAGGGGGGTGGAAGAGACCCAGTACTTC CASSVEIRGVEETQYF
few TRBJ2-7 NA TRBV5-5 TGTGCCAGCAGCCCATTTATAGGACCCTACGAGCAGTACTTC CASSPFIGPYEQYF
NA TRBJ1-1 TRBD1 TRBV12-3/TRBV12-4 TGTGCCAGCAGTTACCCGGGACAGGAGGACACTGAAGCTTTCTTT CASSYPGQEDTEAFF
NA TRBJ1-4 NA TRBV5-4 TGTGCCAGCAGCTTTGGGATAGCAGGACCAACTAATGAAAAACTGTTTTTT CASSFGIAGPTNEKLFF
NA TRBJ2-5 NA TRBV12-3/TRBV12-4 TGTGCCAGCACCGCAGCCCCCTACCGGGGGTGGGAGACCCAGTACTTC CASTAAPYRGWETQYF
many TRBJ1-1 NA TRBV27 TGTGCCAGCAAACGGTACCCTAACACTGAAGCTTTCTTT CASKRYPNTEAFF
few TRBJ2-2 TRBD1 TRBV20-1 TGCAGTGCTAGAGGCAGGGGGTCGGCGAACACCGGGGAGCTGTTTTTT CSARGRGSANTGELFF
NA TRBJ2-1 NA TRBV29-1 TGCAGCGTTGAGGAAGGGCTAGGGACCAATGAGCAGTTCTTC CSVEEGLGTNEQFF
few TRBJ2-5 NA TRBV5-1 TGCGCCAGCACCCGAACAGGGTTGGAGACCCAGTACTTC CASTRTGLETQYF
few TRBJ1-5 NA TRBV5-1 TGCGCCAGCAGCTTGGGGGGAGGGCCCGGCAATCAGCCCCAGCATTTT CASSLGGGPGNQPQHF
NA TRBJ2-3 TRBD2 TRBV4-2 TGTGCCAGCAGCCAATTAGCGGGAGGGGTGGATACGCAGTATTTT CASSQLAGGVDTQYF
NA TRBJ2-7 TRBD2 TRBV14 TGTGCCAGCAGCCACAAGACGGGGGGCTCCTACGAGCAGTACTTC CASSHKTGGSYEQYF
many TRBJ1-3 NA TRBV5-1 TGCGCCAGCACCGTCGACGGAAGCTCTGGAAACACCATATATTTT CASTVDGSSGNTIYF
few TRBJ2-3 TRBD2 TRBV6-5 TGTGCCAGCAGGGGACTAGCGACCGATACGCAGTATTTT CASRGLATDTQYF
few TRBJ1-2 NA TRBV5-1 TGCGCCAGCAGCTTAGGGGTTGAGAACTATGGCTACACCTTC CASSLGVENYGYTF
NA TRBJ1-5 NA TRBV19 TGTGCCAGTAGTCAGGGGCAGGGCGCCTACCAGCCCCAGCATTTT CASSQGQGAYQPQHF
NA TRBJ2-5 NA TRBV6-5 TGTGCCAGCAGTTACACGGGAGCCCAAGAGACCCAGTACTTC CASSYTGAQETQYF
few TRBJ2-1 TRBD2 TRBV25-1 TGTGCCAGCAGTTACCTAGCGGGAGGATGGGATGAGCAGTTCTTC CASSYLAGGWDEQFF
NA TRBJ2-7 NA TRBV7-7 TGTGCCAGCCGTCACAAGAGAAAGCAGTACTTC CASRHKRKQYF
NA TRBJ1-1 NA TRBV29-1 TGCAGCGTTCCTCAAAGGGGGAACACTGAAGCTTTCTTT CSVPQRGNTEAFF
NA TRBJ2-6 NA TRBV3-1 TGTGCCAGCAGCCCGACACCAGGGGTCTCTGGGGCCAACGTCCTGACTTTC CASSPTPGVSGANVLTF
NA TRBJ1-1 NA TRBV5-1 TGCGCCAGCAGCCGTGGGTGGGCTGAGAACACTGAAGCTTTCTTT CASSRGWAENTEAFF
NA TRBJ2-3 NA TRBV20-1 TGCAGTGCTACTTACACAGATACGCAGTATTTT CSATYTDTQYF
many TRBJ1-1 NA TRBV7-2 TGTGCCAGCAGCCATGACAGGCTGAACACTGAAGCTTTCTTT CASSHDRLNTEAFF
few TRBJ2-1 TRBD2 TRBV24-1 TGTGCCACCAGTAAGCGGGGAGGGCGCAATGAGCAGTTCTTC CATSKRGGRNEQFF